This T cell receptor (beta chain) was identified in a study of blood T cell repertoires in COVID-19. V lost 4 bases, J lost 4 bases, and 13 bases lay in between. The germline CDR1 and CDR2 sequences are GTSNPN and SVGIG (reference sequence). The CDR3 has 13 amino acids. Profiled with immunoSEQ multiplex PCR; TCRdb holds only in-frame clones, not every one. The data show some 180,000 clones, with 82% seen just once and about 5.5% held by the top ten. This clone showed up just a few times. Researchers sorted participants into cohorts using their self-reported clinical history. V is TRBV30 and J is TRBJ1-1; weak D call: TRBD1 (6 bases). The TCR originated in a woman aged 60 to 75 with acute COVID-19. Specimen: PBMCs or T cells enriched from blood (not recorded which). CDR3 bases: TGTGCCTGGACCATAGGGGGTCCCACTGAAGCTTTCTTT. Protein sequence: CAWTIGGPTEAFF.